These 29 T cell receptor beta chains were sequenced from one sample in a study of blood T cells in healthy people across ages. Next came a second PCR, run for about 6 to 12 cycles, which used a sample-barcoded 5' primer along with a J-beta primer mix. In TCRdb, the 5' RACE reads were re-called with MiXCR into one record per CDR3 protein. The sample records some 860,000 distinct CDR3 sequences, approximately 53% being singletons. The source material was blood. Every receptor here comes from a man aged 35 to 55 in good health.

Only a few counts were recorded for this clonotype. The rearrangement links TRBV29-1 to TRBJ2-1; D remains unclear. The germline V and J ends were trimmed by 7 bases and 6 bases, with 13 bases remaining between them. The germline CDR1 and CDR2 sequences are SQVTM and ANQGSEA. This CDR3 has 12 residues. CDR3 in amino acids: CSDMVAANEQFF. The CDR3 DNA reads TGCAGCGACATGGTAGCCGCCAATGAGCAGTTCTTC.

V gene TRBV20-1 combines with J gene TRBJ2-1, with 7 positions matching TRBD1. The CDR3 runs to 16 residues. Trimming removed 0 bases from V and 3 bases from J; junction bases left unmatched: 8. Germline CDR1 and CDR2: DFQATT and SNEGSKA (reference sequence). Written as DNA, the CDR3 is TGCAGTGCTAGAGATTTAGAAGGGGGCTACTACAATGAGCAGTTCTTC. This translates into CSARDLEGGYYNEQFF.

The chain links TRBV4-2 to TRBJ2-7, with 8 positions matching TRBD2. Trimming removed 3 bases from V and 1 base from J; junction bases left unmatched: 5. The CDR3 is 15 amino acids. Germline loops: CDR1 LGHNA, CDR2 YNFKEQ. In DNA, the CDR3 is TGTGCCAGCAGCCAGGCTAGCGGGCTATCCTACGAGCAGTACTTC. It yields the protein CASSQASGLSYEQYF.

The chain employs TRBV20-1 and TRBJ2-7; D remains unclear. CDR1 is DFQATT and CDR2 is SNEGSKA in the germline V gene (reference sequence). Trimming took 0 bases from V and 2 from J, leaving 11 bases between them. The CDR3 is 14 residues long. In DNA form, the CDR3 reads TGCAGTGCTAGAGATCCCCGGGTCCCCTACGAGCAGTACTTC. It yields the protein CSARDPRVPYEQYF.

CDR3 DNA: TGTGCCAGCACCTCGCAAATGGACTATGGCTACACCTTC. Translated, it gives CASTSQMDYGYTF. This rearrangement joins TRBV28 to TRBJ1-2; the D is unclear. V lost 7 bases and J lost 3, with 12 bases in between. This CDR3 has 13 amino acids. Germline lookup yields CDR1 MDHEN and CDR2 SYDVKM.

This clonotype was detected once. This chain's CDR3 is CSALLVGTQYF. CDR3 in DNA: TGCAGTGCTCTCCTAGTGGGGACCCAGTACTTC. The V call is TRBV20-1, the J call TRBJ2-7; D ambiguous. Matching the DNA end better, TRBJ2-5 makes the J call doubtful. The germline V gene has CDR1 DFQATT and CDR2 SNEGSKA (reference sequence). The CDR3 length is 11 residues.

The rearrangement links TRBV20-1 to TRBJ2-5, with D perhaps TRBD1 (6 bases). V lost 7 bases to trimming and J lost 5 bases, with 17 bases between them. Germline CDR1 is DFQATT and CDR2 is SNEGSKA (reference sequence). CDR3 size: 13 residues. The CDR3 loop is CSVVGALGETQYF. The CDR3 nucleotides are TGCAGTGTCGTGGGGGCGCTCGGGGAGACCCAGTACTTC.

This chain uses TRBV12-3 or TRBV12-4 with TRBJ2-5, with unresolved D. The CDR3 runs to 12 residues. The V end was cut by 6 bases, the J end by 5 bases, with 10 bases between. CDR3 protein: CASSTVLETQYF. In DNA, the CDR3 is TGTGCCAGCAGCACGGTATTGGAGACCCAGTACTTC.

This sequence joins TRBV9 and TRBJ2-1; TRBD1 matches 7 bases. CDR3 size: 14 residues. Losses at the gene ends were 0 bases for V and 8 bases for J; bases not matched to a gene: 5. CDR1 and CDR2 (germline): SGDLS, YYNGEE. CDR3 in amino acids: CASSVATGSHEQFF. The CDR3 DNA sequence: TGTGCCAGCAGCGTAGCGACAGGGTCCCATGAGCAGTTCTTC.

This chain joins TRBV28 and TRBJ2-2; 8 bases line up with TRBD2. From germline, CDR1 is MDHEN and CDR2 SYDVKM. The CDR3 sequence is 15 residues long. The trim removed 8 bases at V and 0 bases at J, leaving 5 bases unmatched. The CDR3 DNA sequence: TGTGCCAGCCTCGGGGGGGCCGCGAACACCGGGGAGCTGTTTTTT. The encoded protein is CASLGGAANTGELFF.

This clonotype has a handful of counts. V usage is TRBV9 and J usage is TRBJ2-6; 10 positions agree with TRBD2. Germline loops: CDR1 SGDLS, CDR2 YYNGEE. The CDR3 consists of 18 residues. Trimming at V came to 4 bases and at J to 3 bases, leaving 10 bases not matched to a gene. CDR3 sequence (DNA): TGTGCCAGCAGCCAAAGGGGTACTAGCGGGGTTGGGGCCAACGTCCTGACTTTC. This codes for CASSQRGTSGVGANVLTF.

The chain is built from TRBV28 and TRBJ2-7, with a weak D call TRBD1 (6 bases). The CDR3 runs 14 residues. The germline V and J ends were trimmed by 5 bases and 8 bases, with 19 bases remaining between them. CDR1 and CDR2 (germline): MDHEN, SYDVKM. This CDR3 reads CASSPQAYRVQQYF. The CDR3 nucleotides are TGTGCCAGCAGTCCTCAAGCCTACAGGGTACAGCAGTACTTC. The complete variable domain, with remaining parts taken from reference TRBV28 and TRBJ2-7, reads DVKVTQSSRYLVKRTGEKVFLECVQDMDHENMFWYRQDPGLGLRLIYFSYDVKMKEKGDIPEGYSVSREKKERFSLILESASTNQTSMYLCASSPQAYRVQQYFGPGTRLTVT.

This chain connects TRBV28 to TRBJ1-2; D gene unclear. Trimming took off 2 bases at V and 7 bases at J, with 20 bases between the two ends. The CDR3 consists of 16 residues. From germline, CDR1 is MDHEN and CDR2 SYDVKM. The CDR3 loop is CASSLELQTRSGGYTF. CDR3 DNA: TGTGCCAGCAGTTTAGAGCTACAAACACGGTCCGGTGGCTACACCTTC.

V usage is TRBV15 and J usage is TRBJ2-7; D is undetermined. The J call could be wrong; TRBJ2-5 is a better fit for the DNA end. This CDR3 has 13 residues. CDR1 and CDR2 from the germline V gene are LNHNV and YYDKDF (reference sequence). CDR3 in DNA: TGTGCCACCAGCAGAGGGGATGGGGAGACCCAGTACTTC. Translated: CATSRGDGETQYF.

There are a few counts of this clonotype. This chain links TRBV6-2 or TRBV6-3 with TRBJ2-1, with D uncertain. Germline lookup yields CDR1 MNHEY and CDR2 SVGEGT. Trimming left V 2 bases short and J 10 bases short, with 6 bases between. There are 11 residues in the CDR3. The CDR3 DNA is TGTGCCAGCAGTTACGGTTCAGAGCAGTTCTTC. Translated, it gives CASSYGSEQFF.

The gene calls are TRBV3-1 and TRBJ2-1; 9 nucleotides agree with TRBD1. The CDR3 spans 18 residues. Germline V gene lookup returns CDR1 LGHDT and CDR2 YNNKEL (reference sequence). V dropped 2 bases and J dropped 4; count of bases not matched to a gene: 12. DNA for the CDR3: TGTGCCAGCAGCCAAAAAGGGGGGGGACAGGGACGATACAATGAGCAGTTCTTC. Translated, it gives CASSQKGGGQGRYNEQFF.

V is TRBV29-1 and J is TRBJ2-1, with D perhaps matching TRBD1 (6 bases). V lost 6 bases and J 5 bases, leaving 23 bases between the germline ends. CDR1 is SQVTM and CDR2 is ANQGSEA in the germline V gene. There are 16 residues in the CDR3. CDR3 DNA: TGCAGCGTCAGTTCGGTCGGACTCAGGGGCCACAATGAGCAGTTCTTC. Residues: CSVSSVGLRGHNEQFF.

This clonotype has a handful of counts. The genes are TRBV3-1 and TRBJ2-1; D remains ambiguous. This CDR3 has 16 amino acids. Trimming stripped 0 bases from V and 6 bases from J, with 15 bases between. The germline gives CDR1 LGHDT, CDR2 YNNKEL (reference sequence). For the CDR3, the DNA is TGTGCCAGCAGCCAAGATGCAGCCCGAAACGGCAATGAGCAGTTCTTC. It specifies CASSQDAARNGNEQFF.

The rearrangement uses TRBV5-1 and TRBJ2-5, with 8 bases lining up with TRBD1. The CDR3 sequence is 14 residues long. The V gene's germline CDR1 is SGHRS and CDR2 YFSETQ. V gave up 0 bases and J gave up 11 bases; unmatched junction bases: 9. The CDR3 sequence: CASSLDDTGGRQYF. CDR3 DNA: TGCGCCAGCAGCTTGGATGATACAGGGGGAAGGCAGTACTTC.

V gene TRBV20-1 combines with J gene TRBJ2-5, with 7 nucleotides matching TRBD2. The end of the DNA fits TRBJ2-7 better, so the J call may be wrong. This CDR3 comprises 15 residues. Germline lookup yields CDR1 DFQATT and CDR2 SNEGSKA (reference sequence). This CDR3 reads CSARDLGGDKYEQYF. The CDR3 nucleotides read TGCAGTGCTAGGGACTTGGGGGGGGATAAGTACGAGCAGTACTTC.

This clonotype was detected only a few times. CDR3 sequence reads: CASSGWSGGSYNEQFF. CDR3 DNA: TGTGCCAGCAGCGGATGGAGCGGGGGCTCCTACAATGAGCAGTTCTTC. The genes are TRBV11-2 and TRBJ2-1; the match to TRBD2 covers 8 bases. V shed 5 bases and J 0 bases; nucleotides not matched to a gene: 6. This CDR3 has 16 amino acids. Germline V gene data show CDR1 as SGHAT and CDR2 as FQNNGV.

This clonotype was seen repeatedly, ten times or more. This rearrangement joins TRBV20-1 to TRBJ2-1; D not resolved. Germline V gene lookup returns CDR1 DFQATT and CDR2 SNEGSKA (reference sequence). Trimming cost V 1 base and J 6 bases, with 4 bases left between them. CDR3 size: 11 residues. This CDR3 is CSARGRNEQFF. The CDR3 DNA reads as TGCAGTGCTAGAGGGCGCAATGAGCAGTTCTTC.

The V gene is TRBV20-1, the J gene TRBJ1-2; 8 nucleotides align to TRBD1. Germline V gene sequence: CDR1 DFQATT, CDR2 SNEGSKA (reference sequence). The CDR3 is 15 amino acids. The V gene end was trimmed by 0 bases and the J gene end by 6 bases; junction bases not matched to a gene: 9. CDR3 region: CSARDQDRGAHGYTF. The CDR3 DNA reads TGCAGTGCTAGAGATCAAGACAGGGGCGCTCATGGCTACACCTTC.

The V gene is TRBV7-2, the J gene TRBJ1-1; D not certain. The CDR3 extends over 14 amino acids. Trimming cost V 4 bases and J 4 bases, with 13 bases left between them. The germline V gene has CDR1 SGHTA and CDR2 FQGNSA. The CDR3 spells CASSSVRGATEAFF. The CDR3 nucleotides are TGTGCCAGCAGCTCCGTCCGGGGTGCCACTGAAGCTTTCTTT.

V usage is TRBV12-3 or TRBV12-4 and J usage is TRBJ2-7; 14 nucleotides match TRBD2. The CDR3 totals 18 residues. The V gene end was trimmed by 4 bases and the J gene end by 3 bases; junction bases not matched to a gene: 11. The CDR3 bases are TGTGCCAGCAGTTCCAAGACTAGCGGGGGGGTACAGGACTACGAGCAGTACTTC. It specifies CASSSKTSGGVQDYEQYF.

V and J are TRBV6-1 and TRBJ2-3, with a weak D call TRBD2 (5 bases). V was shortened by 4 bases and J by 0 bases, with 14 bases between the two germline ends. Germline-derived CDR1 and CDR2 are MNHNS and SASEGT. The CDR3 totals 16 residues. Here the CDR3 DNA reads TGTGCCAGCAGTGTTTACGGGGAAACTAGCACAGATACGCAGTATTTT. Translating it yields CASSVYGETSTDTQYF.

The CDR3 DNA is TGTGCCAGCAGCGGACTAGCGGGAAAAGAGCAGTACTTC. It codes for CASSGLAGKEQYF. The chain employs TRBV6-6 and TRBJ2-7; 12 bases fit TRBD2. CDR3 length: 13 residues. V was pared by 6 bases and J by 7 bases, with 4 bases of the junction left unmatched. Germline values: CDR1 MNHNY, CDR2 SVGAGI (reference sequence).

This chain connects TRBV7-3 to TRBJ2-3; TRBD2 is a possible D gene (5 bases). The CDR3 sequence is 15 residues long. V was pared by 2 bases and J by 0 bases, with 9 bases between. Germline V gene sequence: CDR1 SGHTA, CDR2 FQGTGA. The CDR3 coding sequence is TGTGCCAGCAGCTTATCAGCGGTCAGCACAGATACGCAGTATTTT. Its translation is CASSLSAVSTDTQYF.

The CDR3 is CSARSDKRSSPLHF. In DNA, the CDR3 is TGCAGTGCTAGGTCGGACAAAAGGAGCTCACCCCTCCACTTT. The chain carries TRBV20-1 and TRBJ1-6; weak D call: TRBD1 (5 bases). There are 14 residues in the CDR3. Trimming took 3 bases from V and 10 from J, leaving 16 bases between them. Germline V gene data show CDR1 as DFQATT and CDR2 as SNEGSKA (reference sequence).